This TCR beta chain was found in a study of cytomegalovirus exposure and HLA in healthy donors (dated by TCRdb to the late 2010s). Regarding the study in general: The 650 to 750 repertoires of the first cohort and the 120 validation repertoires were produced on the same platform, according to a later analysis. The study aimed to test whether cataloging public T cell receptors could reveal signatures of past pathogen exposure. Along with the roughly 670-subject first cohort, a separate validation cohort of roughly 110 different subjects was used. High-throughput TCR immunosequencing, statistical association of individual TCRs with disease status, and machine learning were combined to predict cytomegalovirus infection status. Overall results and qualifications from the work: The classifier was reported to diagnose cytomegalovirus status with high specificity and sensitivity in both the original cohort and the validation cohort. Most TCR sequences were seen in very few donors, while some public TCRs were found in many individuals. A later analysis found that TCRs clustered in the first cohort also tended to co-occur in the 120 validation repertoires, with 90% to 95% of cluster scores above 0. The study listed 164 TCR beta chains as associated with cytomegalovirus. A later analysis lacked HLA typing for the validation cohort, so it scored co-occurrence in that cohort across all 110 or so repertoires. Three of the identified cytomegalovirus-associated TCR beta chains were confirmed in vitro to be specific for cytomegalovirus antigens. The authors suggested that the approach could potentially be extended to other disease states and immunological phenotypes.

Libraries were made using the immunoSEQ multiplex PCR assay. The original methods were these. A statistical classification framework was built for diagnosing cytomegalovirus status from the catalog of TCR beta chain sequences. In its TCRdb copy, this immuneACCESS table keeps in-frame sequences only and misses some clones. Where compared with another copy, unresolved V genes explain less than half of these, and the others have no known cause. From that table come the V and J calls and clone size; the DNA was used to work out D and trimming. The sample data list roughly 230,000 clones, and 90% of these were observed just once. Jointly, the top ten make up under 4% of the sample. About this clone itself: The clone's antigen remains unknown. No per-base quality is available; no much larger clone lies one base away.

The CDR3 goes from the cysteine to the phenylalanine over 18 residues. The only DNA kept is the CDR3, 54 bases in frame from the first base. Relative to germline, V is missing 1 base and J is missing 0 bases, with 7 bases of the junction outside any gene match. CDR1 and CDR2 (SNHLY, FYNNEI) derive from the germline V gene. Donors formed part of the validation cohort, which comprised 120 or so subjects and was distinct from the first cohort of under 850 subjects. The source of this sequence is a woman under 40 in good health and CMV-seronegative. Material for sequencing was PBMCs. The rearranged segments are TRBV2 and TRBJ2-1, with 9 central nucleotides matching TRBD1. The CDR3 region reads CASSEDPGQGGSYNEQFF. The DNA sequence follows: TGTGCCAGCAGTGAAGATCCGGGACAGGGAGGCTCCTACAATGAGCAGTTCTTC.